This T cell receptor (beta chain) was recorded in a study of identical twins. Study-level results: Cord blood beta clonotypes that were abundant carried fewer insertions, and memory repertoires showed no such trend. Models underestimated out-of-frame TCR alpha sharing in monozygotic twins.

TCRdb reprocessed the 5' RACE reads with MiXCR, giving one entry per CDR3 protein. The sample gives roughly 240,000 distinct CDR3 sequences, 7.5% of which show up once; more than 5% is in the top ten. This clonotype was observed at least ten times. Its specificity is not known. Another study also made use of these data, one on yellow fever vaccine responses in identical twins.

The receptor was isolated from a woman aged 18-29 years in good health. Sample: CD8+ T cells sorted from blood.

CDR3 nucleotides: TGCGCCAGCAGCTTGGATTTGGGACAGGTCTACGAGCAGTACTTC. Its protein is CASSLDLGQVYEQYF. The chain is built from TRBV5-1 and TRBJ2-7; 8 bases agree with TRBD1. Germline trimming cut 0 bases from V and 3 bases from J; bases unmatched to any gene: 5. Germline CDR1 is SGHRS and CDR2 is YFSETQ. The CDR3 is made up of 15 amino acids.